Below are 32 T cell receptor beta chains sequenced from a single sample in a study of T cell responses to AZD1222 COVID-19 vaccine. Assay: immunoSEQ multiplex PCR; the TCRdb copy retains only in-frame clones and omits some. The sample carries some 150,000 clones, approximately 85% recorded once. This specimen was peripheral blood, taken on day 0 of AZD1222 vaccination. The receptors come from an adult in good health.

V is TRBV10-1 and J is TRBJ2-7; tentative D call: TRBD2 (5 bases). CDR1 is WNHNN and CDR2 is SYGVQD in the germline V gene (reference sequence). This CDR3 region has 13 residues. The V end lost 8 bases, the J end lost 6 bases, and 17 bases lay between the germline ends. The CDR3 sequence is CASSGTRIGEQYF. The CDR3 coding sequence is TGCGCCAGCTCCGGAACTAGGATCGGCGAGCAGTACTTC.

The gene calls are TRBV24-1 and TRBJ2-3; TRBD2 matches 10 bases. This CDR3 has 18 residues. Per the germline V gene, CDR1 is KGHDR and CDR2 is SFDVKD. Trimming took 5 bases from V and 1 from J; bases not matched to a gene: 11. The CDR3 DNA reads as TGTGCCACCAGTGGTCGAACTAGCGGGAAGGGGGGCACAGATACGCAGTATTTT. It codes for CATSGRTSGKGGTDTQYF.

This chain links TRBV12-3 or TRBV12-4 with TRBJ2-5; D unresolved. The CDR3 extends over 13 amino acids. Trimming left V 11 bases short and J 0 bases short, with 13 bases between. The CDR3 nucleotides are TGTGCCCTGGGATATACGTACCAAGAGACCCAGTACTTC. Its protein product is CALGYTYQETQYF.

A note on this clone: The same CDR3 also results from other DNA sequences found in this sample. V gene TRBV2 combines with J gene TRBJ1-3, with D unresolved. The CDR3 is made up of 11 amino acids. Trimming took off 7 bases at V and 0 bases at J, with 1 base between the two ends. Germline loops: CDR1 SNHLY, CDR2 FYNNEI. This CDR3 is CASTSGNTIYF. CDR3 bases: TGTGCCAGCACCTCTGGAAACACCATATATTTT.

The chain carries TRBV2 and TRBJ2-5; D perhaps matches TRBD1 (6 bases). The CDR3 has 13 amino acids. Germline V gives CDR1 SNHLY, CDR2 FYNNEI. V was clipped by 6 bases and J by 5 bases, with 13 bases between them. CDR3 bases: TGTGCCAGCAGGGGGGCAGTAGGGGAGACCCAGTACTTC. Translation gives CASRGAVGETQYF.

The chain joins TRBV6-5 to TRBJ1-4; possibly TRBD1 for D (6 bases). The V and J ends lost 2 bases and 8 bases respectively, with 15 bases between them. CDR1 and CDR2 from the germline V gene are MNHEY and SVGAGI. This CDR3 is 15 amino acids long. The CDR3 here is CASSYEQRRGEKLFF. CDR3 coding DNA: TGTGCCAGCAGTTACGAACAGCGAAGGGGGGAAAAACTGTTTTTT.

The J gene is TRBJ2-5, the V gene TRBV3-1 (or the pseudogene TRBV3-2); D is perhaps TRBD2 (5 bases). The CDR3 extends over 14 amino acids. V lost 0 bases to trimming and J lost 8 bases, with 13 bases between them. The V gene's germline CDR1 is LGHDT and CDR2 YNNKEL (reference sequence). Written as DNA, the CDR3 is TGTGCCAGCAGCCAAGAGGCCATTGGGAGAACCCAGTACTTC. Translation: CASSQEAIGRTQYF.

The chain employs TRBV18 and TRBJ2-3, with D perhaps matching TRBD1 (5 bases). Looked up from germline, CDR1 is KGHSH and CDR2 is LQKENI. This CDR3 is built from 14 residues. V was shortened by 2 bases and J by 2 bases, with 8 bases between the two germline ends. CDR3: CASSPGAPTDTQYF. CDR3 nucleotide sequence: TGTGCCAGCTCACCAGGGGCCCCCACAGATACGCAGTATTTT.

The chain links TRBV28 to TRBJ1-6, with D unclear. Germline V gives CDR1 MDHEN, CDR2 SYDVKM. The CDR3 extends over 12 amino acids. Trimming left V 6 bases short and J 6 bases short, with 6 bases between. The CDR3, as DNA: TGTGCCAGCAGGACCCCTAATTCACCCCTCCACTTT. Translation gives CASRTPNSPLHF.

This chain joins TRBV7-2 and TRBJ2-3; no firm D call. This CDR3 has 13 residues. CDR1 is SGHTA and CDR2 is FQGNSA in the germline V gene. V shed 8 bases and J shed 4 bases, with 13 bases lying between them. CDR3 in DNA: TGTGCCAGCGGAAGAGCACCCCCAGATACGCAGTATTTT. Residues: CASGRAPPDTQYF. Together with reference TRBV7-2 and TRBJ2-3, the CDR3 gives the full variable domain: GAGVSQSPSNKVTEKGKDVELRCDPISGHTALYWYRQSLGQGLEFLIYFQGNSAPDKSGLPSDRFSAERTGGSVSTLTIQRTQQEDSAVYLCASGRAPPDTQYFGPGTRLTVL.

J is TRBJ2-1 and V is TRBV10-2, with 7 positions matching TRBD2. CDR3 length equals 15 residues. V shed 5 bases and J 3 bases; nucleotides not matched to a gene: 7. CDR1 WSHSY and CDR2 SAAADI come from the germline V gene. The CDR3 protein is CASSTSSGIYNEQFF. The CDR3 DNA reads as TGCGCCAGCAGTACTAGCAGCGGGATCTACAATGAGCAGTTCTTC.

The gene calls are TRBV11-2 and TRBJ2-1, with 7 positions matching TRBD2. CDR1 is SGHAT, CDR2 FQNNGV, per germline. The CDR3 loop spans 13 amino acids. V gave up 3 bases and J gave up 15 bases; unmatched junction bases: 11. The CDR3 region is CASSLGEGRRWFF. Written as DNA, the CDR3 is TGTGCCAGCAGCTTGGGGGAGGGCAGGCGGTGGTTCTTC.

The chain couples TRBV2 to TRBJ2-4; a weak D match, TRBD2 (6 bases). Trimming took off 5 bases at V and 3 bases at J, with 8 bases between the two ends. The CDR3 loop spans 13 amino acids. CDR1 and CDR2 from the germline V gene are SNHLY and FYNNEI. This chain's CDR3 is CASSRGFKNIQYF. The DNA for the CDR3 is TGTGCCAGCAGTCGGGGGTTCAAAAACATTCAGTACTTC.

The chain recombines TRBV27 with TRBJ2-2; 7 bases line up with TRBD2. CDR3 length: 16 residues. CDR1 is MNHEY, CDR2 SMNVEV, per germline (reference sequence). The V and J ends lost 3 bases and 7 bases, in that order; junction bases with no gene match: 11. The chain's CDR3 is CASSLVLAEGLGELFF. In nucleotides, the CDR3 is TGTGCCAGCAGTTTGGTCCTAGCGGAGGGGCTCGGGGAGCTGTTTTTT.

The CDR3 DNA sequence: TGTGCCAGCAGCTTCTCAATCAGGGGCAGCCTGAGGCGGGAGCTGTTTTTT. This codes for CASSFSIRGSLRRELFF. V is TRBV11-2 and J is TRBJ2-2, with a possible D match to TRBD1 (6 bases). CDR1 is SGHAT and CDR2 is FQNNGV in the germline V gene. The CDR3 sequence is 17 residues long. V lost 3 bases, J lost 9 bases, and 23 bases lay in between.

The V gene is TRBV6-5, the J gene TRBJ1-1; D might be TRBD1 (6 bases). CDR3 length: 11 residues. Germline CDR1 reads MNHEY; CDR2 reads SVGAGI. Trimming took 7 bases from V and 11 from J, leaving 14 bases between them. The DNA for the CDR3 is TGTGCCAGCATTCGGGGGCTCTGGGCTTTCTTT. It yields the protein CASIRGLWAFF.

CDR3 residues: CASSNLLGIGAEAFF. CDR3 nucleotides: TGTGCCAGCAGCAACCTGCTAGGGATCGGGGCTGAAGCTTTCTTT. The V and J genes are TRBV6-6 and TRBJ1-1, with no clear D. The germline V and J ends were trimmed by 6 bases and 6 bases, with 20 bases remaining between them. Germline assignment: CDR1 MNHNY and CDR2 SVGAGI (reference sequence). The CDR3 has 15 amino acids.

The V call is TRBV6-5, the J call TRBJ2-3, with D uncertain. From germline, CDR1 is MNHEY and CDR2 SVGAGI. V was shortened by 6 bases and J by 4 bases, with 14 bases between the two germline ends. The CDR3 consists of 14 residues. The CDR3 nucleotides are TGTGCCAGCAGCCCCCAAGGGTTTTCAGATACGCAGTATTTT. It encodes CASSPQGFSDTQYF.

This clone appeared a few times. In DNA, the CDR3 is TGTGCCAGCAGTGAAGAGGCAGGGGGCGTGGGCTACACCTTC. It translates to CASSEEAGGVGYTF. The chain joins TRBV6-1 to TRBJ1-2; the match to TRBD1 covers 8 bases. Trimming cost V 1 base and J 8 bases; bases outside gene matches: 6. The CDR3 extends over 14 amino acids. Germline loops: CDR1 MNHNS, CDR2 SASEGT.

This clone appeared a few times. V gene TRBV9 combines with J gene TRBJ1-3, with unresolved D. V was pared by 3 bases and J by 6 bases, with 4 bases between. Germline V CDR1 and CDR2: SGDLS, YYNGEE. The CDR3 has 11 residues. CDR3 coding DNA: TGTGCCAGCAGCGCCTCAAACACCATATATTTT. Amino acids: CASSASNTIYF.

The gene calls are TRBV6-6 and TRBJ2-7; possible D gene TRBD1, 6 bases. Germline V gene sequence: CDR1 MNHNY, CDR2 SVGAGI (reference sequence). The CDR3 contains 14 residues. Trimming left V 6 bases short and J 5 bases short, with 17 bases between. CDR3 amino acids: CASRSGRGAHEQYF. The CDR3 DNA is TGTGCCAGCAGGTCGGGCAGGGGAGCCCACGAGCAGTACTTC.

This clone was picked up one time. An end of the junction does not agree with germline; a read error may underlie this. The chain recombines TRBV5-1 with TRBJ1-1, with a possible D match to TRBD1 (5 bases). The CDR3 is made up of 14 amino acids. The germline V gene has CDR1 SGHRS and CDR2 YFSETQ. CDR3 amino acids: CASRDGRSNTEAFF. The CDR3 bases are TGCGCTAGCAGGGACGGGAGGAGCAACACTGAAGCTTTCTTT.

This clone has only one observation. The chain couples TRBV5-8 to TRBJ2-7, with 8 bases identical to TRBD1. The CDR3 runs 16 residues. V was pared by 3 bases and J by 2 bases, with 10 bases of the junction left unmatched. The germline V gene has CDR1 SGHTS and CDR2 YDEGEE. The CDR3: CASSSPARDRPYEQYF. DNA for the CDR3: TGTGCCAGCAGCTCGCCCGCCCGGGACAGGCCCTACGAGCAGTACTTC.

The CDR3 DNA follows: TGCGCCAGCAGTGAGGCAGGGACAGGGACCCCTGAAAAACTGTTTTTT. Translating it yields CASSEAGTGTPEKLFF. The chain links TRBV10-1 to TRBJ1-4, with 9 bases aligning to TRBD1. V dropped 2 bases and J dropped 7; count of bases not matched to a gene: 8. The CDR3 loop spans 16 amino acids. Germline V gives CDR1 WNHNN, CDR2 SYGVQD (reference sequence).

In this sample, this clone turned up a few times. The chain joins TRBV28 to TRBJ1-2; no firm D call. Germline V lookup: CDR1 MDHEN, CDR2 SYDVKM. The CDR3 covers 15 residues. V lost 6 bases and J lost 4, with 18 bases in between. The CDR3 loop reads CASSPVGVGGYGYTF. The CDR3 DNA reads TGTGCCAGCAGCCCTGTCGGGGTGGGTGGCTATGGCTACACCTTC.

The chain is built from TRBV27 and TRBJ1-2; TRBD1 is a possible D gene (5 bases). This CDR3 region has 16 residues. The germline gives CDR1 MNHEY, CDR2 SMNVEV (reference sequence). V was pared by 3 bases and J by 3 bases, with 17 bases between. The DNA of the CDR3 is TGTGCCAGCAGTTTGCATGGACCGGGGCCTTACTATGGCTACACCTTC. It translates to CASSLHGPGPYYGYTF.

The chain carries TRBV12-3 or TRBV12-4 and TRBJ1-1; D may be TRBD1 (6 bases). This CDR3 contains 13 residues. V shed 6 bases and J shed 1 base, with 9 bases lying between them. CDR3 region: CASRETGNTEAFF. CDR3 DNA: TGTGCCAGCAGAGAGACAGGGAACACTGAAGCTTTCTTT.

In regard to this clone: Other nucleotide sequences in the sample specify the same CDR3. This chain uses TRBV19 with TRBJ2-7, with 11 bases lining up with TRBD1. Germline V gene lookup returns CDR1 LNHDA and CDR2 SQIVND (reference sequence). J lost 3 bases, V lost 5 bases, and 3 bases had no gene match. The CDR3 is 14 residues long. CDR3 region: CASSAGTGGYEQYF. The CDR3 DNA reads as TGTGCCAGTAGTGCCGGGACAGGGGGCTACGAGCAGTACTTC. Looking up the rest from reference TRBV19 and TRBJ2-7 gives the full variable domain: DGGITQSPKYLFRKEGQNVTLSCEQNLNHDAMYWYRQDPGQGLRLIYYSQIVNDFQKGDIAEGYSVSREKKESFPLTVTSAQKNPTAFYLCASSAGTGGYEQYFGPGTRLTVT.

This CDR3 reads CATSRDRASGQETQYF. DNA of the CDR3: TGTGCCACCAGCAGAGATCGAGCTAGCGGACAAGAGACCCAGTACTTC. The chain employs TRBV15 and TRBJ2-5; TRBD2 aligns across 7 bases. Losses at the gene ends were 0 bases for V and 2 bases for J; bases not matched to a gene: 6. The CDR3 is 16 residues long. Germline CDR1 and CDR2: LNHNV and YYDKDF (reference sequence).

This clone was counted a single time. The V gene is TRBV27, the J gene TRBJ2-1; D remains ambiguous. This CDR3 is built from 13 residues. V lost 1 base and J lost 8, with 9 bases in between. Germline loops: CDR1 MNHEY, CDR2 SMNVEV (reference sequence). CDR3 region: CASSLLYEDEQFF. The CDR3 region has the DNA TGTGCCAGCAGTTTATTGTACGAGGATGAGCAGTTCTTC.

J is TRBJ1-1 and V is TRBV7-9; tentative D call: TRBD1 (5 bases). CDR3 length equals 12 residues. Trimming shortened V by 6 bases and J by 8 bases, and 13 bases separated the two germline ends. Germline lookup yields CDR1 SEHNR and CDR2 FQNEAQ (reference sequence). CDR3 region: CASSLRVSEAFF. The CDR3 coding sequence is TGTGCCAGCAGTCTCAGGGTTTCAGAAGCTTTCTTT.

As to this clone: One end of the junction does not line up with germline, which may come from a read error. The V and J genes are TRBV19 and TRBJ1-1, with a weak D call TRBD1 (6 bases). The CDR3 runs to 12 residues. CDR1 and CDR2 (germline): LNHDA, SQIVND (reference sequence). In DNA form, the CDR3 reads TGTGCCAGCAGTACAGGGTGGGGTGAAGCTTTCTTT. Residues: CASSTGWGEAFF.